This paragraph reports one T cell receptor (beta chain). The antigen is undetermined. The sample originates from a study of immune heterogeneity within non-small cell lung tumors. General study findings and limits: Multiple tumor sites within a patient showed recurrence of identical dominant CDR3 beta clonotypes; site-unique high-frequency clones were present as well. Local T-cell clonality tracked local tumor mutational burden; the correlation was moderate but significant (R 0.3 to 0.4).

The CDR3 consists of 14 residues. V gave up 6 bases and J gave up 0 bases, with 11 bases separating them. TCR beta CDR3 was amplified by multiplex PCR, first round ten to eleven cycles, 32 V and 13 J primers. TCRdb re-called the multiplex PCR reads with MiXCR, one entry per CDR3 protein. The data hold approximately 4,200 distinct CDR3 sequences, with 27% observed a single time. Template material comprised bulk tumor genomic DNA at 500 to 650 ng per sample. Far-apart biopsies, several per primary tumor, were taken during surgery. Each patient presented with untreated, newly diagnosed non-small cell lung cancer and received curative surgery. Curative-intent surgery was being performed on the donors, who were patients newly diagnosed with non-small cell lung cancer.

The receptor comes from a man aged 60-69 years with non-small cell lung cancer. Sequencing used lung tumor tissue. This chain links TRBV12-3 or TRBV12-4 with TRBJ1-2; D unresolved. The CDR3 DNA reads TGTGCCAGCAGCCTCCTTGGGTCTAACTATGGCTACACCTTC. Its protein is CASSLLGSNYGYTF.